The next 9 T cell receptor beta chains were all read from a single sample in a study of identifying expanded T cells in peripheral blood. Sequenced by immunoSEQ multiplex PCR; TCRdb stores in-frame clones only, minus some. The table includes 80,000 to 95,000 clones, approximately 88% detected once. The sequenced material came from blood. Receptor source: a person aged 18-70 years in good health.

This chain uses TRBV11-2 with TRBJ2-7; D is unclear. V dropped 0 bases and J dropped 8 bases, with 14 bases sitting between them. This CDR3 has 14 amino acids. CDR1 SGHAT and CDR2 FQNNGV come from the germline V gene. CDR3 sequence reads: CASSLDLGIAQQYF. CDR3 coding DNA: TGTGCCAGCAGCTTAGATTTGGGCATCGCCCAGCAGTACTTC. The entire variable domain, with the rest obtained from reference TRBV11-2 and TRBJ2-7, is as follows: EAGVAQSPRYKIIEKRQSVAFWCNPISGHATLYWYQQILGQGPKLLIQFQNNGVVDDSQLPKDRFSAERLKGVDSTLKIQPAKLEDSAVYLCASSLDLGIAQQYFGPGTRLTVT.

The rearrangement links TRBV4-1 to TRBJ1-5; tentatively, D is TRBD1 (5 bases). The CDR3 runs 19 residues. V gave up 0 bases and J gave up 5 bases, with 23 bases separating them. Germline-derived CDR1 and CDR2 are MGHRA and YSYEKL. CDR3 sequence reads: CASSQELLAGASPDQPQHF. In DNA, the CDR3 is TGCGCCAGCAGCCAAGAACTCCTTGCCGGGGCCTCGCCCGATCAGCCCCAGCATTTT.

This chain connects TRBV4-2 to TRBJ2-2, with D possibly matching TRBD2 (5 bases). The CDR3 runs 16 residues. Germline V gives CDR1 LGHNA, CDR2 YNFKEQ. V was trimmed by 1 base and J by 3 bases, leaving 12 bases between them. CDR3 DNA: TGTGCCAGCAGCCAAGCCGCGAGGGCCGACACCGGGGAGCTGTTTTTT. Translation gives CASSQAARADTGELFF.

The sample holds one count of this clone. The chain recombines TRBV19 with TRBJ1-2; D is perhaps TRBD1 (5 bases). Trimming took off 5 bases at V and 4 bases at J, with 14 bases between the two ends. Germline CDR1 is LNHDA and CDR2 is SQIVND (reference sequence). This CDR3 region has 14 residues. The CDR3 is CASSPRDGLYGYTF. The CDR3 region has the DNA TGTGCCAGTAGTCCGAGGGACGGCCTCTATGGCTACACCTTC.

The gene calls are TRBV28 and TRBJ2-7; a possible D gene is TRBD2 (6 bases). Germline CDR1 is MDHEN and CDR2 is SYDVKM. V gave up 2 bases and J gave up 3 bases, with 11 bases separating them. This CDR3 spans 14 amino acids. The CDR3 loop reads CASSLPGEIYEQYF. Here the CDR3 DNA reads TGTGCCAGCAGTTTACCGGGAGAAATCTACGAGCAGTACTTC.

The chain joins TRBV5-5 to TRBJ2-2, with D unclear. V was cut by 3 bases and J by 4 bases, with 13 bases left in between. The CDR3 has 15 residues. Germline CDR1 reads SGHKS; CDR2 reads YYEKEE (reference sequence). As DNA, the CDR3 is TGTGCCAGCAGCTCGATGACCTTCAGCACCGGGGAGCTGTTTTTT. Protein sequence: CASSSMTFSTGELFF.

This clone was picked up a small number of times. The chain employs TRBV11-2 and TRBJ1-3; TRBD1 might be the D (6 bases). Per the germline V gene, CDR1 is SGHAT and CDR2 is FQNNGV. This CDR3 is 16 amino acids long. V was clipped by 6 bases and J by 3 bases, with 18 bases between them. The CDR3 spells CASSLEGRGFGNTIYF. CDR3 bases: TGTGCCAGCAGTCTAGAGGGCAGGGGTTTTGGAAACACCATATATTTT.

The chain couples TRBV30 to TRBJ1-1, with TRBD1 matching over 7 bases. The trim removed 0 bases at V and 12 bases at J, leaving 10 bases unmatched. Germline CDR1 and CDR2: GTSNPN and SVGIG (reference sequence). The CDR3 sequence is 13 residues long. This CDR3 reads CAWSVRWQGVSFF. The CDR3 coding sequence is TGTGCCTGGAGTGTACGGTGGCAGGGGGTATCTTTCTTT.

The chain employs TRBV19 and TRBJ2-2; no firm D call. CDR1 and CDR2 (germline): LNHDA, SQIVND (reference sequence). The V gene lost 4 bases and the J gene lost 5 bases, with 11 bases spanning the gap. This CDR3 region has 14 residues. The CDR3 here is CASSKSQWTGELFF. DNA for the CDR3: TGTGCCAGTAGTAAGTCCCAGTGGACCGGGGAGCTGTTTTTT.